These 21 T cell receptor beta chains were all obtained from the same sample, sequenced in a study of cytomegalovirus exposure and HLA in healthy donors. Some clones are missing from TCRdb's copy, which holds only in-frame ones; the method was immunoSEQ multiplex PCR. The repertoire holds 200,000 to 250,000 clones, with around 86% as singletons. The sequenced material came from PBMCs. The receptor set was obtained from a young woman in good health and CMV-seropositive.

The chain uses TRBV27 and TRBJ1-5, with 7 bases that match TRBD1. V dropped 3 bases and J dropped 2; count of bases not matched to a gene: 1. The germline gives CDR1 MNHEY, CDR2 SMNVEV (reference sequence). This CDR3 region has 14 residues. CDR3 DNA sequence: TGTGCCAGCAGTTTTGACAGGGGCAATCAGCCCCAGCATTTT. Its translation is CASSFDRGNQPQHF.

The chain combines TRBV27 with TRBJ2-7, with a tentative D call TRBD2 (6 bases). The CDR3 is made up of 15 amino acids. V was clipped by 3 bases and J by 2 bases, with 14 bases between them. Germline V gives CDR1 MNHEY, CDR2 SMNVEV (reference sequence). This chain's CDR3 is CASSLRDRRTYEQYF. CDR3 nucleotide sequence: TGTGCCAGCAGTTTGCGGGACCGCCGAACCTACGAGCAGTACTTC.

J is TRBJ2-1 and V is TRBV10-3; 8 bases are shared with TRBD2. The J segment lost 6 bases and the V segment lost 7 bases, leaving 8 bases of the junction unmatched. The CDR3 loop spans 14 amino acids. CDR1 is ENHRY and CDR2 is SYGVKD in the germline V gene. In DNA form, the CDR3 reads TGTGCCATCAAGAAAGGGCGGGAGGTCAATGAGCAGTTCTTC. This translates into CAIKKGREVNEQFF.

The V gene is TRBV5-1, the J gene TRBJ2-7; TRBD2 aligns across 8 bases. Unmatched junction bases numbered 5, after V lost 0 bases and J lost 6 bases. From germline, CDR1 is SGHRS and CDR2 YFSETQ. The CDR3 is made up of 14 amino acids. The chain's CDR3 is CASSLDLAGSEQYF. The DNA of the CDR3 is TGCGCCAGCAGCTTGGATCTAGCGGGCTCCGAGCAGTACTTC.

CDR3 DNA: TGTGCCAGCAGCCAAGAAATCGCGGGGGCATACACTGAAGCTTTCTTT. This sequence encodes CASSQEIAGAYTEAFF. The chain links TRBV4-2 to TRBJ1-1; D might be TRBD1 (6 bases). Germline-derived CDR1 and CDR2 are LGHNA and YNFKEQ. The CDR3 length is 16 residues. V was clipped by 0 bases and J by 3 bases, with 14 bases between them.

J is TRBJ2-1 and V is TRBV11-3; tentatively, D is TRBD2 (5 bases). V was cut by 2 bases and J by 3 bases, with 8 bases left in between. Germline V gives CDR1 SGHNT, CDR2 YENEEA. The CDR3 is made up of 14 amino acids. This CDR3 reads CASSLQRSYNEQFF. The CDR3 DNA reads TGTGCCAGCAGCTTACAGCGGAGCTACAATGAGCAGTTCTTC.

V gene TRBV18 combines with J gene TRBJ1-3, with D unresolved. Germline-derived CDR1 and CDR2 are KGHSH and LQKENI. The length of the CDR3 is 17 residues. The V gene lost 3 bases and the J gene lost 0 bases, with 15 bases spanning the gap. CDR3 sequence reads: CASSPSRVAISGNTIYF. CDR3 DNA sequence: TGTGCCAGCTCACCGTCGAGGGTGGCCATCTCTGGAAACACCATATATTTT.

The chain combines TRBV4-2 with TRBJ2-4; 11 bases are a match to TRBD2. The CDR3 runs 17 residues. Germline V gives CDR1 LGHNA, CDR2 YNFKEQ. Trimming removed 0 bases from V and 7 bases from J; junction bases left unmatched: 8. In DNA, the CDR3 is TGTGCCAGCAGCCAAGATCCACTAGCGGGAGTGTTGAACATTCAGTACTTC. Protein product: CASSQDPLAGVLNIQYF.

The chain links TRBV19 to TRBJ2-7; 7 nucleotides match TRBD2. CDR3 size: 14 residues. The junction had 5 bases not matched to a gene; V was cut back by 3 bases and J by 3 bases. In germline, CDR1 is LNHDA, CDR2 SQIVND (reference sequence). DNA for the CDR3: TGTGCCAGTAGTATTGTAGCGGGTTTCTACGAGCAGTACTTC. Translation gives CASSIVAGFYEQYF.

J is TRBJ2-3 and V is TRBV7-9; D remains ambiguous. Germline V CDR1 and CDR2: SEHNR, FQNEAQ (reference sequence). The CDR3 is 13 residues long. The ends were cut back, 5 bases at V and 2 bases at J, with 8 bases in the middle. The CDR3 region has the DNA TGTGCCAGCAGCATCCACTCCACAGATACGCAGTATTTT. Amino acids: CASSIHSTDTQYF.

This chain connects TRBV27 to TRBJ1-3; 9 bases match TRBD1. J gave up 8 bases and V 3 bases, and 2 bases lay outside the gene matches. The CDR3 is 13 amino acids. Germline-derived CDR1 and CDR2 are MNHEY and SMNVEV (reference sequence). The CDR3 here is CASSFDRGYTIYF. Written as DNA, the CDR3 is TGTGCCAGCAGTTTTGACAGGGGGTACACCATATATTTT.

This clone was recorded only once. The CDR3 region has the DNA TGTGCCAGCAGCCGAATCCCTATAAACACTGAAGCTTTCTTT. Amino acid sequence: CASSRIPINTEAFF. The V and J genes are TRBV7-6 and TRBJ1-1; D remains unclear. V was clipped by 5 bases and J by 2 bases, with 12 bases between them. The length of the CDR3 is 14 residues. The V gene's germline CDR1 is SGHVS and CDR2 FNYEAQ.

The chain recombines TRBV27 with TRBJ2-7, with D possibly matching TRBD1 (5 bases). Trimming left V 5 bases short and J 3 bases short, with 11 bases between. CDR3 length equals 13 residues. Germline V gene sequence: CDR1 MNHEY, CDR2 SMNVEV (reference sequence). CDR3 nucleotide sequence: TGTGCCAGCAGTCCCCGACAGTACTACGAGCAGTACTTC. It translates to CASSPRQYYEQYF.

As DNA, the CDR3 is TGTGCCAGCAGTGATCCGGGACAGCGCTACGAGCAGTACTTC. It yields the protein CASSDPGQRYEQYF. The chain is built from TRBV2 and TRBJ2-7; 7 positions match TRBD1. The CDR3 spans 14 residues. V was clipped by 3 bases and J by 3 bases; unmatched bases: 5. CDR1 is SNHLY and CDR2 is FYNNEI in the germline V gene.

V is TRBV12-5 and J is TRBJ1-1; TRBD1 agrees at 7 bases. This CDR3 is built from 15 residues. CDR1 and CDR2 (germline): LGHNT, FRNRAP. The V segment lost 5 bases and the J segment 5 bases; nucleotides outside the gene matches: 11. This CDR3 reads CASGAPRQGGTEAFF. CDR3 in DNA: TGTGCTAGTGGTGCCCCCCGACAGGGAGGTACTGAAGCTTTCTTT.

The chain couples TRBV19 to TRBJ2-7; D remains ambiguous. Germline assignment: CDR1 LNHDA and CDR2 SQIVND (reference sequence). V lost 6 bases and J lost 6, with 18 bases in between. CDR3 length equals 14 residues. The CDR3 DNA sequence: TGTGCCAGTAGAATGAAGGCAGGCTTTGGCGAGCAGTACTTC. Translated: CASRMKAGFGEQYF.

This chain uses TRBV7-6 with TRBJ2-2; 9 bases line up with TRBD1. V lost 6 bases to trimming and J lost 8 bases; unmatched junction nucleotides: 10. CDR3 size: 15 residues. Germline V gene lookup returns CDR1 SGHVS and CDR2 FNYEAQ. The CDR3 bases are TGTGCCAGCAGGGCACCGGGACAGGGTTCGGGGGAGCTGTTTTTT. Translation gives CASRAPGQGSGELFF. Complete variable domain (other parts from reference TRBV7-6 and TRBJ2-2): GAGVSQSPRYKVTKRGQDVALRCDPISGHVSLYWYRQALGQGPEFLTYFNYEAQQDKSGLPNDRFSAERPEGSISTLTIQRTEQRDSAMYRCASRAPGQGSGELFFGEGSRLTVL.

This clone was detected once. The rearrangement uses TRBV11-3 and TRBJ2-2; D unclear. V was trimmed by 1 base and J by 0 bases, leaving 3 bases between them. This CDR3 is 14 amino acids long. In germline, CDR1 is SGHNT, CDR2 YENEEA. The CDR3 DNA reads as TGTGCCAGCAGCTTAGTCTCGAACACCGGGGAGCTGTTTTTT. It yields the protein CASSLVSNTGELFF. Looking up the rest from reference TRBV11-3 and TRBJ2-2 gives the full variable domain: EAGVVQSPRYKIIEKKQPVAFWCNPISGHNTLYWYLQNLGQGPELLIRYENEEAVDDSQLPKDRFSAERLKGVDSTLKIQPAELGDSAVYLCASSLVSNTGELFFGEGSRLTVL.

The chain uses TRBV11-2 and TRBJ2-1; weak D call: TRBD1 (7 bases). CDR1 and CDR2 from the germline V gene are SGHAT and FQNNGV. Trimming left V 5 bases short and J 4 bases short, with 12 bases between. CDR3 length: 14 amino acids. The DNA for the CDR3 is TGTGCCAGCAGCCCGCGGGACAGATACAATGAGCAGTTCTTC. Translation gives CASSPRDRYNEQFF.

This chain links TRBV30 with TRBJ2-1, with 8 bases lining up with TRBD2. V gave up 1 base and J gave up 5 bases; unmatched junction bases: 4. The CDR3 contains 14 residues. Germline V gene sequence: CDR1 GTSNPN, CDR2 SVGIG (reference sequence). This CDR3 is CAWSGLANNNEQFF. The CDR3 DNA is TGTGCCTGGAGTGGACTAGCGAACAACAATGAGCAGTTCTTC.

CDR3 residues: CASSSQANTEAFF. The CDR3, as DNA: TGTGCCAGTAGTAGCCAGGCGAACACTGAAGCTTTCTTT. The chain recombines TRBV19 with TRBJ1-1; no reliable D call. In germline, CDR1 is LNHDA, CDR2 SQIVND (reference sequence). This CDR3 has 13 amino acids. Trimming shortened V by 4 bases and J by 1 base, and 7 bases separated the two germline ends. Based on the CDR3 plus reference TRBV19 and TRBJ1-1, the full variable domain is DGGITQSPKYLFRKEGQNVTLSCEQNLNHDAMYWYRQDPGQGLRLIYYSQIVNDFQKGDIAEGYSVSREKKESFPLTVTSAQKNPTAFYLCASSSQANTEAFFGQGTRLTVV.